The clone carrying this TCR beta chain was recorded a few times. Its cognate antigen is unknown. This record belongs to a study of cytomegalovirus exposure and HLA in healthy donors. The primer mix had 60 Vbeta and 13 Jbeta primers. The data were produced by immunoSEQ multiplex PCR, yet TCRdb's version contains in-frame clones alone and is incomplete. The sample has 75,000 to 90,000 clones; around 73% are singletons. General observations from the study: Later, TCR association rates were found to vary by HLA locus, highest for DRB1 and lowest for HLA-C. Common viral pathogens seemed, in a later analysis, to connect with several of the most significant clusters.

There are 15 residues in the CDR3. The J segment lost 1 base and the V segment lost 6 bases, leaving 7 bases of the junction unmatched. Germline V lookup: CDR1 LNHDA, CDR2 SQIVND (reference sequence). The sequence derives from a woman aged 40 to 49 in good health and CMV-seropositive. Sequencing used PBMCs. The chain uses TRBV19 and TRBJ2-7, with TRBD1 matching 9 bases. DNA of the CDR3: TGTGCCAGTAGCCCCGGACAGGGGTTTTCCTACGAGCAGTACTTC. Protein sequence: CASSPGQGFSYEQYF.